This T cell receptor beta chain was sequenced in a study of T cell responses to AZD1222 COVID-19 vaccine. Findings and caveats of the study: Unmutated variant regions reportedly attract nearly half of all spike-specific TCRs.

The CDR3 consists of 15 residues. Germline V gives CDR1 SGHTA, CDR2 FQGTGA. V shed 1 base and J shed 5 bases, with 9 bases lying between them. Here immunoSEQ multiplex PCR was the method, and the copy in TCRdb shows in-frame clones only, minus some. Among 70,000 to 80,000 clones listed, 80% to 90% were seen once. Worth noting for this clone: Its target is unknown.

The chain couples TRBV7-3 to TRBJ2-6, with D hard to call. This TCR derives from an adult in good health. The sequencing here drew on peripheral blood, taken on day 0 of AZD1222 vaccination. Here the CDR3 DNA reads TGTGCCAGCAGCTTAAATCTCGACAGGGCCAACGTCCTGACTTTC. Its protein product is CASSLNLDRANVLTF.